The next 6 T cell receptor beta chains were all read from a single sample in a study of blood T cell repertoires in COVID-19. The protocol was immunoSEQ multiplex PCR, while the TCRdb copy is restricted to in-frame clones and leaves out a portion. The data show around 100,000 clones, 84% seen once. The sequencing input was peripheral blood. Every receptor here comes from a man aged 65 to 79 with active or convalescent COVID-19.

A single count supports this clone. The chain recombines TRBV28 with TRBJ2-7, with 8 nucleotides matching TRBD2. V shed 6 bases and J 2 bases; nucleotides not matched to a gene: 9. This CDR3 comprises 15 residues. Per the germline V gene, CDR1 is MDHEN and CDR2 is SYDVKM. The CDR3 coding sequence is TGTGCCAGCAGGGCTAGCGGGCGGTATACCTACGAGCAGTACTTC. This encodes CASRASGRYTYEQYF.

The sample holds a few counts of this clone. The CDR3 sequence is CASSVSSLMNTEAFF. CDR3 in DNA: TGTGCCAGCAGCGTTTCGTCACTTATGAACACTGAAGCTTTCTTT. The chain joins TRBV9 to TRBJ1-1; D is uncertain. V was pared by 2 bases and J by 0 bases, with 11 bases between. CDR1 and CDR2 (germline): SGDLS, YYNGEE. CDR3 length: 15 amino acids.

The chain joins TRBV7-2 to TRBJ1-3; 10 bases agree with TRBD1. The CDR3 covers 16 residues. Germline lookup yields CDR1 SGHTA and CDR2 FQGNSA. Unmatched junction bases numbered 8, after V lost 0 bases and J lost 9 bases. In DNA form, the CDR3 reads TGTGCCAGCAGCTTAGCGGGTCTGACAGGGGGCAGCACCATATATTTT. It is translated as CASSLAGLTGGSTIYF.

This clone was seen a handful of times. The rearrangement links TRBV7-9 to TRBJ1-4; 10 bases are shared with TRBD1. The CDR3 is made up of 16 amino acids. Germline V gives CDR1 SEHNR, CDR2 FQNEAQ (reference sequence). After removal of 3 bases from V and 5 bases from J, the junction contained 6 bases not matched to a gene. The DNA for the CDR3 is TGTGCCAGCAGCTTCCAGACAGGGGGCAGCAATGAAAAACTGTTTTTT. Its translation: CASSFQTGGSNEKLFF.

This chain uses TRBV5-1 with TRBJ1-6; D is undetermined. Looked up from germline, CDR1 is SGHRS and CDR2 is YFSETQ. The CDR3 length is 14 residues. Trimming took 0 bases from V and 8 from J, leaving 9 bases between them. CDR3 protein: CASSLEGGDSPLHF. In DNA, the CDR3 is TGCGCCAGCAGCTTGGAAGGCGGCGATTCACCCCTCCACTTT.

The chain is built from TRBV4-3 and TRBJ1-1, with D perhaps TRBD1 (5 bases). V was cut by 1 base and J by 12 bases, with 12 bases left in between. Germline CDR1 and CDR2: LGHNA and YSLEER. This CDR3 has 12 amino acids. Written as DNA, the CDR3 is TGCGCCAGCAGCCAAGCATGGGGGGAGTCTTTCTTT. It yields the protein CASSQAWGESFF.